This is a list of T cell receptor beta chains from one sample in a study of cytomegalovirus exposure and HLA in healthy donors. Assay used: immunoSEQ multiplex PCR; TCRdb lists only in-frame clones, some missing. This repertoire comprises approximately 150,000 clones; its ten largest clones make up around 2.2%. The sequenced sample consisted of PBMCs. The receptors shown here come from a woman younger than 30 in good health and CMV-seronegative. The CDR3 runs from the conserved cysteine through the conserved F or W. D genes are given only for firm matches.

v_call	cdr3_length	j_call	d_call	cdr3_nt	cdr3_aa
TRBV2	13	TRBJ1-1	TRBD1	TGTGCCAGCATCGGACAGGGGAACACTGAAGCTTTCTTT	CASIGQGNTEAFF
TRBV4-1	16	TRBJ2-1	NA	TGCGCCAGCAGCCAAGATGCAACAGTTTCCTACAATGAGCAGTTCTTC	CASSQDATVSYNEQFF
TRBV10-2	13	TRBJ2-1	TRBD1	TGCGCCAGCAGTGAGTCTACAGGGGATGAGCAGTTCTTC	CASSESTGDEQFF
TRBV4-1	15	TRBJ1-2	NA	TGCGCCAGCAGCCAAGGCCGGGACATACGACCGGGCTACACCTTC	CASSQGRDIRPGYTF
TRBV7-3	13	TRBJ2-2	NA	TGTGCCAGCAGTCCCACAGGTACCGGGGAGCTGTTTTTT	CASSPTGTGELFF
TRBV6-1	15	TRBJ1-1	NA	TGTGCCAGCAGTGAAGTGGCAGGGGAGAACACTGAAGCTTTCTTT	CASSEVAGENTEAFF
TRBV4-1	15	TRBJ2-7	TRBD2	TGCGCCAGCAGCCAGGGGACTACTACCTCCTACGAGCAGTACTTC	CASSQGTTTSYEQYF
TRBV6-4	15	TRBJ2-1	NA	TGTGCCAGCAGTGTAAAACAGGATTTAGTCAATGAGCAGTTCTTC	CASSVKQDLVNEQFF
TRBV10-3	15	TRBJ2-1	TRBD2	TGTGCCATCAGTGAGAGCGGGGTTCTGAACAATGAGCAGTTCTTC	CAISESGVLNNEQFF
TRBV14	16	TRBJ1-4	NA	TGTGCCAGCAGATTCAAGTGGGCGATGTACCCCGAAAAACTGTTTTTT	CASRFKWAMYPEKLFF
TRBV9	16	TRBJ1-1	NA	TGTGCCAGCAGCGTAGGCGGACAGCTTATGAACACTGAAGCTTTCTTT	CASSVGGQLMNTEAFF
TRBV5-6	18	TRBJ1-1	TRBD1	TGTGCCAGCAGCGGACCCGGGACAGGGGACCTCATGAACACTGAAGCTTTCTTT	CASSGPGTGDLMNTEAFF
TRBV27	17	TRBJ2-3	TRBD2	TGTGCCAGCAGTTCTCCGGGACTAGCGGAGAGCACAGATACGCAGTATTTT	CASSSPGLAESTDTQYF
TRBV6-1	15	TRBJ1-1	TRBD1	TGTGCCAGCAGGGGACAGGGGTTTACGAACACTGAAGCTTTCTTT	CASRGQGFTNTEAFF
TRBV13	15	TRBJ1-1	NA	TGTGCCAGCAGCTTAGATCCGGGAAGACGCACTGAAGCTTTCTTT	CASSLDPGRRTEAFF
TRBV4-2	16	TRBJ2-3	TRBD2	TGTGCCAGCAGCCACAGACTAGCGGGATCCACAGATACGCAGTATTTT	CASSHRLAGSTDTQYF
TRBV11-3	13	TRBJ1-1	NA	TGTGCCAGCAGCTTAGTCAGGTCAATTGAAGCTTTCTTT	CASSLVRSIEAFF
TRBV7-9	15	TRBJ2-1	NA	TGTGCCAGCATTCTGGACTCAAGCTCCTACAATGAGCAGTTCTTC	CASILDSSSYNEQFF
TRBV6-6	14	TRBJ1-5	TRBD1	TGTGCCAACAGAACAAGGGGGCGAGGTCAGCCCCAGCATTTT	CANRTRGRGQPQHF
TRBV11-2	15	TRBJ2-7	TRBD1	TGTGCCAGCAGCTACTCCGGGACAGCCTCCTACGAGCAGTACTTC	CASSYSGTASYEQYF
TRBV2	14	TRBJ2-5	NA	TGTGCCAGCCTAGCATTAAAGGCCCAAGAGACCCAGTACTTC	CASLALKAQETQYF
TRBV9	14	TRBJ2-1	NA	TGTGCCAGCAGCGTAGTAGCGGCCAACAATGAGCAGTTCTTC	CASSVVAANNEQFF
TRBV9	14	TRBJ1-2	NA	TGTGCCAGCAGCACTTCCAGGGAGGCCTATGGCTACACCTTC	CASSTSREAYGYTF
TRBV5-1	15	TRBJ1-5	TRBD1	TGCGCCAGCAGCTTGACCGGGACAGAAGAACAGCCCCAGCATTTT	CASSLTGTEEQPQHF
TRBV7-6	17	TRBJ2-3	TRBD2	TGTGCCAGCAGCTTAACAGTAGCGGGAGGGCCCACAGATACGCAGTATTTT	CASSLTVAGGPTDTQYF
TRBV19	14	TRBJ1-3	NA	TGTGCCAGTAGTATCAACGGACAGTCAAACACCATATATTTT	CASSINGQSNTIYF
TRBV11-2	17	TRBJ1-2	NA	TGTGCCAGCAGCGTACGACCTCAGGGCTTGGGTAACTATGGCTACACCTTC	CASSVRPQGLGNYGYTF
TRBV7-9	14	TRBJ1-2	NA	TGTGCCAGCAGCTCGGGCGAGGGTGTAGGTGGCTACACCTTC	CASSSGEGVGGYTF
TRBV7-3	15	TRBJ2-5	NA	TGTGCCAGCAGGTATAGGCAGGGATGCTTCGGGACCCAGTACTTC	CASRYRQGCFGTQYF
TRBV7-6	15	TRBJ2-7	TRBD2	TGTGCCAGCAGCCCGGGACTAGCGGGAGTTGGCGAGCAGTACTTC	CASSPGLAGVGEQYF
TRBV6-1	14	TRBJ2-3	NA	TGTGCCAGCAGTGAATTGGCCAGATCGGATACGCAGTATTTT	CASSELARSDTQYF
TRBV7-6	11	TRBJ2-1	NA	TGTGCCAGCAGTCAGGGGTCTGAGCAGTTCTTC	CASSQGSEQFF
TRBV6-6	14	TRBJ1-2	NA	TGTGCCAGCAGTCTCCGACAGAGCAACTATGGCTACACCTTC	CASSLRQSNYGYTF
TRBV30	15	TRBJ2-5	NA	TGTGCCTGGGGGACACTGCCCCAGAAGGGAGAGACCCAGTACTTC	CAWGTLPQKGETQYF
TRBV29-1	14	TRBJ2-2	TRBD2	TGCAGCGTTTCCCTACGACTAGCGGCCGGGGAGCTGTTTTTT	CSVSLRLAAGELFF
TRBV12-5	19	TRBJ2-1	TRBD2	TGTGCTAGTGGTCCCGAAAGCGGGACTAGCGGGGCCTACTACAATGAGCAGTTCTTC	CASGPESGTSGAYYNEQFF